This T cell receptor beta chain was sequenced during a study of blood T cell repertoires in COVID-19. Study context: Sources were T cells, B-cell-depleted T cells, or PBMCs; the material itself was cDNA or gDNA.

Germline CDR1 is SQVTM and CDR2 is ANQGSEA. The CDR3 is made up of 16 amino acids. The trim removed 3 bases at V and 2 bases at J, leaving 7 bases unmatched. TCRdb keeps only in-frame clones here, not all; method: immunoSEQ multiplex PCR. This sample has under 250,000 clones, with under 90% found just once. Source material: PBMCs or T cells enriched from blood (not recorded which). J is TRBJ2-3 and V is TRBV29-1; 11 nucleotides line up with TRBD2. This clonotype originated in a woman between 55 and 75 years old who had recovered from COVID-19. CDR3 protein: CSVDTISGGVTDTQYF. The DNA of the CDR3 is TGCAGCGTTGATACCATTAGCGGGGGGGTCACAGATACGCAGTATTTT.